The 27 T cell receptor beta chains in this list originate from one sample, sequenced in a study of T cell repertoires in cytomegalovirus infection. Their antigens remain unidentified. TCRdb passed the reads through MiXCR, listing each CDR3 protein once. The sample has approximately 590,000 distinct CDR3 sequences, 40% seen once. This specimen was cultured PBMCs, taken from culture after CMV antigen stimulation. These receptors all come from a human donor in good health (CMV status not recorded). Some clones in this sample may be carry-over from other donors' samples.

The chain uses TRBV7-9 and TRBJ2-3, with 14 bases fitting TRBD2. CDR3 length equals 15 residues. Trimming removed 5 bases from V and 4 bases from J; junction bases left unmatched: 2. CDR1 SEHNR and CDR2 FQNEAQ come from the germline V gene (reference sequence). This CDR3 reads CASSQTSGGADTQYF. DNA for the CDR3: TGTGCCAGCAGCCAGACTAGCGGGGGGGCAGATACGCAGTATTTT.

In DNA form, the CDR3 reads TGTGCCAGCAGCCAAAATCAGTGGGGGGAGCTGTTTTTT. Translated, it gives CASSQNQWGELFF. V is TRBV14 and J is TRBJ2-2; D not resolved. This CDR3 is built from 13 residues. Looked up from germline, CDR1 is SGHDN and CDR2 is FVKESK. Trimming stripped 2 bases from V and 8 bases from J, with 9 bases between.

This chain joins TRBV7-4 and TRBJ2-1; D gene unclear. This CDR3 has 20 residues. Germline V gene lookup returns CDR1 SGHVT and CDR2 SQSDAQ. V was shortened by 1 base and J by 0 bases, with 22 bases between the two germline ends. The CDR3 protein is CASSLGLYGAGVSSYNEQFF. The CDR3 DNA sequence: TGTGCCAGCAGCTTAGGGTTGTATGGTGCAGGAGTAAGCTCCTACAATGAGCAGTTCTTC.

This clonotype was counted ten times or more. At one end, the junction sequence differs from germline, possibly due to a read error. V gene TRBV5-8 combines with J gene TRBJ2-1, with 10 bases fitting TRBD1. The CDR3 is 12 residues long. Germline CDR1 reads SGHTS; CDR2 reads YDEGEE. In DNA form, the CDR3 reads TGTGCCAGCAGCTTGATGATGGGACAGGGGCTCTTC. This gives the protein CASSLMMGQGLF.

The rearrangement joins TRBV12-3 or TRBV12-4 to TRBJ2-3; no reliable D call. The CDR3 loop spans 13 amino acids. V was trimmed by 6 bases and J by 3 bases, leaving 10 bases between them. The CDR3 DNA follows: TGTGCCAGCAGGCCCCTAAGTACAGATACGCAGTATTTT. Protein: CASRPLSTDTQYF.

The CDR3 reads CASRTEAYRDTQYF. CDR3 bases: TGTGCCAGCCGGACCGAGGCATACAGAGATACGCAGTATTTT. This chain joins TRBV11-2 and TRBJ2-3; D is uncertain. Germline V lookup: CDR1 SGHAT, CDR2 FQNNGV. V was cut by 8 bases and J by 5 bases, with 17 bases left in between. The CDR3 spans 14 residues.

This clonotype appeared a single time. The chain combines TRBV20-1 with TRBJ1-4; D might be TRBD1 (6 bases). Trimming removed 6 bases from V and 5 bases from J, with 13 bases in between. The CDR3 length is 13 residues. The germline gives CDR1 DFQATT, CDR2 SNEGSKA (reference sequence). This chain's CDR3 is CSAVDRANEKLFF. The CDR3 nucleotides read TGCAGTGCCGTGGACAGAGCGAATGAAAAACTGTTTTTT.

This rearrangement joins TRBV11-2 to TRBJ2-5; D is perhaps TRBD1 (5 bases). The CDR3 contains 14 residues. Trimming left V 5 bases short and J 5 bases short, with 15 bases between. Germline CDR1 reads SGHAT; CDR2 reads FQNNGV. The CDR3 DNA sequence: TGTGCCAGCAGCCGCGCTCAGGGTTGGGAGACCCAGTACTTC. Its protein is CASSRAQGWETQYF. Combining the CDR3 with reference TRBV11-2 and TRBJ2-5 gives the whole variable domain EAGVAQSPRYKIIEKRQSVAFWCNPISGHATLYWYQQILGQGPKLLIQFQNNGVVDDSQLPKDRFSAERLKGVDSTLKIQPAKLEDSAVYLCASSRAQGWETQYFGPGTRLLVL.

The CDR3 DNA reads as TGTGCCAGCAGAGGGCTAACCGACGGAAGGGATACGCAGTATTTT. This translates into CASRGLTDGRDTQYF. The gene calls are TRBV6-2 or TRBV6-3 and TRBJ2-3, with D hard to call. This CDR3 is built from 15 residues. V was clipped by 6 bases and J by 6 bases, with 19 bases between them. Per germline, CDR1 MNHEY and CDR2 SVGEGT.

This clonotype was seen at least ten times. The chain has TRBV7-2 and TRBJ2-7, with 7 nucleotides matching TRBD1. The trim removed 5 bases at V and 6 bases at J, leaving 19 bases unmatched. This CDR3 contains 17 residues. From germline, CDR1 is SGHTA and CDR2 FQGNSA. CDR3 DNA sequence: TGTGCCAGCAGCCGCACCGGAATCCGACAGGGTCCTCGCGAGCAGTACTTC. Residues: CASSRTGIRQGPREQYF.

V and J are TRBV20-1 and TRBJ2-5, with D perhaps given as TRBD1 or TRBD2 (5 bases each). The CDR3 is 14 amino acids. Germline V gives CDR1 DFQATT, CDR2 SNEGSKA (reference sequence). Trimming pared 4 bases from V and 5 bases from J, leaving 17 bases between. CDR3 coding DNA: TGCAGTGCTACCTCATCGTCCAGGGAGGAGACCCAGTACTTC. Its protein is CSATSSSREETQYF.

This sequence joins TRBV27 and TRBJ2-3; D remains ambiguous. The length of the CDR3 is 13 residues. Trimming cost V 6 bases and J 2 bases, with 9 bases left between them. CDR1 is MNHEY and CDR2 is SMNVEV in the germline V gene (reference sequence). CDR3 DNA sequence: TGTGCCAGCAGCCCCTTGGACACAGATACGCAGTATTTT. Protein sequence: CASSPLDTDTQYF.

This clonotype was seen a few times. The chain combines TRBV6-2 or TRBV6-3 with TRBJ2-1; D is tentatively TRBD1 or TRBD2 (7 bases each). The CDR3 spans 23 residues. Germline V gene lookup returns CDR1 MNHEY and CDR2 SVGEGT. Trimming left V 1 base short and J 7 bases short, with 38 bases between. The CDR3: CASSYLMRYGTVGLGTGDNEQFF. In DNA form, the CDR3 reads TGTGCCAGCAGTTACTTAATGAGATACGGGACAGTCGGACTAGGGACCGGGGATAATGAGCAGTTCTTC.

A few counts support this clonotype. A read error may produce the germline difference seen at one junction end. The CDR3 is CASSLGQGAMPIF. CDR3 DNA: TGTGCCAGCAGCCTCGGACAGGGTGCCATGCCCATTTTC. V and J are TRBV7-9 and TRBJ1-2, with 8 bases identical to TRBD1. The CDR3 has 13 amino acids. CDR1 and CDR2 from the germline V gene are SEHNR and FQNEAQ (reference sequence).

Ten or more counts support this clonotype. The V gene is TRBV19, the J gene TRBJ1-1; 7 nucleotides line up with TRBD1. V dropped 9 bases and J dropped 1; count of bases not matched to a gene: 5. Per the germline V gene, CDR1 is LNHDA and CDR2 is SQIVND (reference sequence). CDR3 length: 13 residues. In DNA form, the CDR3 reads TGTGCCAGCAGAAGGACAGGGAACACTGAAGCTTTCTTT. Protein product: CASRRTGNTEAFF.

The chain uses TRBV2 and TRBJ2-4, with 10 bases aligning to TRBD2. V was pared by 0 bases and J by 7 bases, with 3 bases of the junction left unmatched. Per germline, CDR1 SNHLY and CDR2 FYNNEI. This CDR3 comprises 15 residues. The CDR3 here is CASSEAASGSNIQYF. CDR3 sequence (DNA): TGTGCCAGCAGTGAAGCGGCTAGCGGGAGTAACATTCAGTACTTC.

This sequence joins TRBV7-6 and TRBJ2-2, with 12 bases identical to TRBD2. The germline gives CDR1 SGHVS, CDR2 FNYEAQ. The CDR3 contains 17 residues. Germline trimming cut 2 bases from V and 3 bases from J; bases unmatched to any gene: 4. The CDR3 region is CASSLPSGGAYTGELFF. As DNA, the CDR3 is TGTGCCAGCAGCTTACCTAGCGGGGGGGCCTACACCGGGGAGCTGTTTTTT.

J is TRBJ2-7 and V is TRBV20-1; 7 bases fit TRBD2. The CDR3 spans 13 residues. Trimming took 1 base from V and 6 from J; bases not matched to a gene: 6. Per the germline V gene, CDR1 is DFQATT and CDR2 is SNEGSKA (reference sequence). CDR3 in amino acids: CSARGGGPSEQYF. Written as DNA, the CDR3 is TGCAGTGCTAGAGGCGGGGGACCATCCGAGCAGTACTTC.

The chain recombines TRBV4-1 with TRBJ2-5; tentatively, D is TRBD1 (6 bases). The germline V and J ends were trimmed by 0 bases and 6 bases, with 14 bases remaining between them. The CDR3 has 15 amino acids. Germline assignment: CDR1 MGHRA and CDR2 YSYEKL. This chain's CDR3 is CASSQDEQGWKTQYF. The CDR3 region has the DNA TGCGCCAGCAGCCAAGATGAACAGGGTTGGAAGACCCAGTACTTC.

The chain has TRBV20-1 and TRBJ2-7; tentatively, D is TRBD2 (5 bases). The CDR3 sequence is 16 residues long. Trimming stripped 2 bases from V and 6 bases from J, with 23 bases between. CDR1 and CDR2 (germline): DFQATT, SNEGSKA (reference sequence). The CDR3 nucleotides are TGCAGTGCTAGAAAGGCGGGTGCCCTCGCTCTTCGCGAGCAGTACTTC. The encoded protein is CSARKAGALALREQYF.

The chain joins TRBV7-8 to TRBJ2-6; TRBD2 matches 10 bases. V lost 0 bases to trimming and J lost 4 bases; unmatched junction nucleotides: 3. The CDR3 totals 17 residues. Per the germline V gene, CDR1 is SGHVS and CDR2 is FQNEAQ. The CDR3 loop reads CASSLASGRVGANVLTF. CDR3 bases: TGTGCCAGCAGCTTAGCCAGCGGGAGGGTCGGGGCCAACGTCCTGACTTTC.

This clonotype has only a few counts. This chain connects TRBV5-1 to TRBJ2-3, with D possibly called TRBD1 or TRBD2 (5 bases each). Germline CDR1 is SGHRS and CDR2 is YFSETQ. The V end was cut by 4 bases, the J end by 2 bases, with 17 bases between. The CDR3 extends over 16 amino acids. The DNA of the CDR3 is TGCGCCAGCAGCCATTCAGGGAGCGGCCCCACAGATACGCAGTATTTT. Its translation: CASSHSGSGPTDTQYF.

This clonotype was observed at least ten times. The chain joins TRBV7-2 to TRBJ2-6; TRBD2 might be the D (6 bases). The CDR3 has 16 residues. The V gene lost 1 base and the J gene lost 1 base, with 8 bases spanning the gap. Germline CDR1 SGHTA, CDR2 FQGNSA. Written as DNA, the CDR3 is TGTGCCAGCAGCTTAGTGGGGGGTTCTGGGGCCAACGTCCTGACTTTC. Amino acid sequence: CASSLVGGSGANVLTF.

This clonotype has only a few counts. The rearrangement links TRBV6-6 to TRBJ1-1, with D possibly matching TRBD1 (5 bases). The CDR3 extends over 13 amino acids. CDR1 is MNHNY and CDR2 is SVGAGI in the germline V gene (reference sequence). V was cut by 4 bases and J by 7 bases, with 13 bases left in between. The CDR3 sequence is CASSFAGGIEAFF. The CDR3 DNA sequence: TGTGCCAGCAGTTTCGCCGGGGGGATTGAAGCTTTCTTT.

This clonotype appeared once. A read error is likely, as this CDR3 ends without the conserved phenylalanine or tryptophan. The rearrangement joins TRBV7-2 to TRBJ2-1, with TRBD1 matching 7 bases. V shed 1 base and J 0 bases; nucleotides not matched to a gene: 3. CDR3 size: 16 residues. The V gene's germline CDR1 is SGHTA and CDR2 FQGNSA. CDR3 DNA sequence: TGTGCCAGCAGCTTAGACCCAGGGGGCTCCTACAATGAGCAGTTCTTA. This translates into CASSLDPGGSYNEQFL.

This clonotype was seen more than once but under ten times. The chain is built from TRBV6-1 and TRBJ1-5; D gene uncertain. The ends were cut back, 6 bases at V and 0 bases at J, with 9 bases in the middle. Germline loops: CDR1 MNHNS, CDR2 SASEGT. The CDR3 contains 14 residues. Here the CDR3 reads CASSDGSSNQPQHF. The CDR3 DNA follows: TGTGCCAGCAGCGACGGCAGTAGCAATCAGCCCCAGCATTTT.

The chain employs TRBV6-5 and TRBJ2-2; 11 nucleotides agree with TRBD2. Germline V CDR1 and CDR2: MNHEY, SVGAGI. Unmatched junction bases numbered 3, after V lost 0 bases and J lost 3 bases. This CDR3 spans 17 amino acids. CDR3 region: CASSYSGTSGYTGELFF. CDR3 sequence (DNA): TGTGCCAGCAGTTACTCGGGGACTAGCGGATACACCGGGGAGCTGTTTTTT.